The clone carrying this T cell receptor (beta chain) was recorded once. The data originate from a study of blood T cell repertoires in COVID-19. Here immunoSEQ multiplex PCR was the method, and the copy in TCRdb shows in-frame clones only, minus some. The sample has about 180,000 clones; 80% to 90% are singletons. This receptor was identified in a woman in her fifties or sixties with acute or convalescent COVID-19. The source material was peripheral blood.

For the CDR3, the DNA is TGTGCCAGCAGCTTGGAGCAGAGGACCTACGAGCAGTACTTC. Translating it yields CASSLEQRTYEQYF. This chain links TRBV5-6 with TRBJ2-7; D is unclear. Trimming took 0 bases from V and 2 from J, leaving 9 bases between them. In germline, CDR1 is SGHDT, CDR2 YYEEEE. CDR3 length: 14 amino acids. The full variable domain, rest sourced from reference TRBV5-6 and TRBJ2-7, is DAGVTQSPTHLIKTRGQQVTLRCSPKSGHDTVSWYQQALGQGPQFIFQYYEEEERQRGNFPDRFSGHQFPNYSSELNVNALLLGDSALYLCASSLEQRTYEQYFGPGTRLTVT.